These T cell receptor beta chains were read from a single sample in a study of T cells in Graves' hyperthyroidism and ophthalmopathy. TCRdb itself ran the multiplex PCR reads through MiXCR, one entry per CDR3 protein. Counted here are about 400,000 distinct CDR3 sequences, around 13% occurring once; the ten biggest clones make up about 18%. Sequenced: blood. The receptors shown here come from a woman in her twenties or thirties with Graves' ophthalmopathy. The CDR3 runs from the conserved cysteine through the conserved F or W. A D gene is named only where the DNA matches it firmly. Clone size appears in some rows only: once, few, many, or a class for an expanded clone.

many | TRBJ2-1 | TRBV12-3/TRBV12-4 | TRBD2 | TGTGCCAGCAGTCTCCCCCGACCGGGACTAGGAGGACAAGGGCAGTTCTTC | CASSLPRPGLGGQGQFF
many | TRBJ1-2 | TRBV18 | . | TGTGCCAGCTCACCACCAGGGCGCAACTATGGCTACACCTTC | CASSPPGRNYGYTF
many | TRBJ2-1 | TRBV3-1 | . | TGTGTCAGCAGCCAAGGGAGCTACAATGAGCAGTTCTTC | CVSSQGSYNEQFF
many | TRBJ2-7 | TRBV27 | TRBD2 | TGTGCCAGCAGTTCCGGTATGCGGGGGACCGAGCAGTACTTC | CASSSGMRGTEQYF
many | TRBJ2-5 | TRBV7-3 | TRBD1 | TGTGCCAGCAGCCAGACAGGGGGAGAGACCCAGTACTTC | CASSQTGGETQYF
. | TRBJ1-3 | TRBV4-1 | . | TGCGCCAGCAGCCAAGATTCGAGCTTCATTCGGGCAAGCTCTGGAAACACCATATATTTT | CASSQDSSFIRASSGNTIYF
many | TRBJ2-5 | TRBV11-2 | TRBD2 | TGTGCCAGCAGCCCGCGGCCGGGAGGCTCCCAAGAGACCCAGTACTTC | CASSPRPGGSQETQYF
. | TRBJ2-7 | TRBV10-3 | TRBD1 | TGTGCCTCCGCGGACAGGGGGCTTTCCTACGAGCAGTACTTC | CASADRGLSYEQYF
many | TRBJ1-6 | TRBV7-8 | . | TGTGCCAGCAGCGCTACTACAGGGATGGGTTCACCCCTCCACTTT | CASSATTGMGSPLHF
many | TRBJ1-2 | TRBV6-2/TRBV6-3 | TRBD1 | TGTGCCAGCAGTTACCCCAAGGCCCCGGGACAGGGAGTCTATGGCTACACCTTC | CASSYPKAPGQGVYGYTF
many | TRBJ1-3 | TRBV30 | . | TGTGCCTGGAGGATGGCCGGAGGAAACACCATATATTTT | CAWRMAGGNTIYF
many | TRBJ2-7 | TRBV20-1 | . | TGCAGTGCTAGAGGAGCCTTCTACGAGCAGTACTTC | CSARGAFYEQYF
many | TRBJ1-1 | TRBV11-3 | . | TGTGCCAGCAGCGACCGTCCCCAAAGGACAGAAATGAACACTGAAGCTTTCTTT | CASSDRPQRTEMNTEAFF
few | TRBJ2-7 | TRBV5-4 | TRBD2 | TGTGCCAGCAGCTCGGATGGGACTAGCGGGGGGGCCGCGTACGAGCAGTACTTC | CASSSDGTSGGAAYEQYF
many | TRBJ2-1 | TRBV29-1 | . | TGCAGCACAAAAGAGTCGGGCAGTGAGCAGTTCTTC | CSTKESGSEQFF
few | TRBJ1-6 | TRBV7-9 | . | TGTGCCAGCAGCTCCCGTTCTTTCCCCCTCCACTTT | CASSSRSFPLHF
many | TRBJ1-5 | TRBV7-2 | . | TGTGCCAGCAGCCCCAAGGTGGACAGCAATCAGCCCCAGCATTTT | CASSPKVDSNQPQHF
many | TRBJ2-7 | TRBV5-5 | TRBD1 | TGTGCCAGCAGCTGGGACAGGGCTTCCTACGAGCAGTACTTC | CASSWDRASYEQYF
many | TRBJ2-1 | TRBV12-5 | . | TGTGCTAGTGGTTTCGCAAGACATAACAGGGACTACAATGAGCAGTTCTTC | CASGFARHNRDYNEQFF
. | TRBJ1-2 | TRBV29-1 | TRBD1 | TGCAGCGTTGACCGGACAGGGGGCGCTGACTATGGCTACACCTTC | CSVDRTGGADYGYTF
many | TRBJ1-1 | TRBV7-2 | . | TGTGCCAGCAGCTCAAGGAGAGGGATCACTGAAGCTTTCTTT | CASSSRRGITEAFF
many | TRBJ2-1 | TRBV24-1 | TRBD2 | TGTGCCACCAGTGATCCGGGAGGTGGGGGAGACTACAATGAGCAGTTCTTC | CATSDPGGGGDYNEQFF
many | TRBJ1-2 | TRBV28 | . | TGTGCCAGCACCCCGGGTCAGGGGTGGGATGGCTACACCTTC | CASTPGQGWDGYTF
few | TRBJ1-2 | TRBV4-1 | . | TGCGCCAGCAGCCAAGAAGGGTCTTATGGCTACACCTTC | CASSQEGSYGYTF
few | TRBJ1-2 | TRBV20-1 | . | TGCAGTGCTGGGAAGACAGGCGACTATGGCTACACCTTC | CSAGKTGDYGYTF
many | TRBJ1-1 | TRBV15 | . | TGTGCCACCAGCAGAGGCATCACTGAAGCTTTCTTT | CATSRGITEAFF
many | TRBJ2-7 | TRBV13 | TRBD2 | TGTGCCAGCTCAACCCCAGGACTAGCGGGGGGGAGCTCCTACGAGCAGTACTTC | CASSTPGLAGGSSYEQYF
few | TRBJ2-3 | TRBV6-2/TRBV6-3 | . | TGTGCCAGCAGGGCGCAGGCCTACGCAGATACGCAGTATTTT | CASRAQAYADTQYF
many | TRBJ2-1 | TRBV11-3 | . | TGTGCCAGCAGCTTAGAAGGTCTCCAAGGATACAATGAGCAGTTCTTC | CASSLEGLQGYNEQFF
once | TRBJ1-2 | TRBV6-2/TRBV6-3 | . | TGTGCCAGCAGTTACGGCCGTCTGACCCCCTATAGCTACACCTTC | CASSYGRLTPYSYTF
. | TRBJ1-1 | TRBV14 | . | TGTGCCAGCAGCCCCAGGGTGGTCACTGAAGCTTTCTTT | CASSPRVVTEAFF
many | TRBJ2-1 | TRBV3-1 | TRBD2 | TGTGCCAGCAGCCATAGCGGGGGGCTGGGCAATGAGCAGTTCTTC | CASSHSGGLGNEQFF
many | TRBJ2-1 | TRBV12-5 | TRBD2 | TGTGCTAGTGGTTTGCCCGGGGGGGCTTACAATGAGCAGTTCTTC | CASGLPGGAYNEQFF
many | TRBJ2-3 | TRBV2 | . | TGTGCCAGCTGCTTGTCTTGGGCCGACCCCAGCACAGATACGCAGTATTTT | CASCLSWADPSTDTQYF
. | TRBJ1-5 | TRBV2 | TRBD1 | TGTGCCAGCAGTGAATATGACAGGGGGACTCAGCCCCAGCATTTT | CASSEYDRGTQPQHF
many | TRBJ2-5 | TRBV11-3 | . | TGTGCCAGCAGCTTAGCCGATGAGGGGTTTTTTGAGACCCAGTACTTC | CASSLADEGFFETQYF
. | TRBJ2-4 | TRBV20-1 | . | TGCAGTGCTATGGGAAAGGAGAAAAACATTCAGTACTTC | CSAMGKEKNIQYF
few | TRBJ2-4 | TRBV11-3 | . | TGTGCCAGCAGCCGGACGGGCTCCAAAAACATTCAGTACTTC | CASSRTGSKNIQYF
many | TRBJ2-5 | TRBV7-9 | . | TGTGCCAGCAGCTTAGCCATCCCTCAGGGCCAGTACTTC | CASSLAIPQGQYF
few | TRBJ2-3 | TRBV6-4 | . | TGTGCCAGCAGTGGGACAGGCACAGATACGCAGTATTTT | CASSGTGTDTQYF
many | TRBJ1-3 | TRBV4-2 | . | TGTGCCAGCAGCCAAGAAGGGAGAAACACCATATATTTT | CASSQEGRNTIYF
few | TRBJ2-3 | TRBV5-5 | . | TGTGCCAGCAGCTTGGTAGGGCCTAGCACAGATACGCAGTATTTT | CASSLVGPSTDTQYF
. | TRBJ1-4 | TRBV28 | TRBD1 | TGTGCCAGCAGTCCCCCCGGGACAGGGACCGAAAAACTGTTTTTT | CASSPPGTGTEKLFF
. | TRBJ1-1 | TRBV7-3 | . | TGTGCCAGCGGGTATATGAACACTGAAGCTTTCTTT | CASGYMNTEAFF
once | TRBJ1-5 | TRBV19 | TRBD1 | TGTGCCAGTAGTATAGGAGGGGGCGGTCAGCCCCAGCATTTT | CASSIGGGGQPQHF
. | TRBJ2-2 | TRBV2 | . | TGTGCCAGCAGGCTAGACGGGGAGCTGTTTTTT | CASRLDGELFF
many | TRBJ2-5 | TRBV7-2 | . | TGTGCCAGCAGCTTAGTGTCGGCGGGGCCCCAAGAGACCCAGTACTTC | CASSLVSAGPQETQYF